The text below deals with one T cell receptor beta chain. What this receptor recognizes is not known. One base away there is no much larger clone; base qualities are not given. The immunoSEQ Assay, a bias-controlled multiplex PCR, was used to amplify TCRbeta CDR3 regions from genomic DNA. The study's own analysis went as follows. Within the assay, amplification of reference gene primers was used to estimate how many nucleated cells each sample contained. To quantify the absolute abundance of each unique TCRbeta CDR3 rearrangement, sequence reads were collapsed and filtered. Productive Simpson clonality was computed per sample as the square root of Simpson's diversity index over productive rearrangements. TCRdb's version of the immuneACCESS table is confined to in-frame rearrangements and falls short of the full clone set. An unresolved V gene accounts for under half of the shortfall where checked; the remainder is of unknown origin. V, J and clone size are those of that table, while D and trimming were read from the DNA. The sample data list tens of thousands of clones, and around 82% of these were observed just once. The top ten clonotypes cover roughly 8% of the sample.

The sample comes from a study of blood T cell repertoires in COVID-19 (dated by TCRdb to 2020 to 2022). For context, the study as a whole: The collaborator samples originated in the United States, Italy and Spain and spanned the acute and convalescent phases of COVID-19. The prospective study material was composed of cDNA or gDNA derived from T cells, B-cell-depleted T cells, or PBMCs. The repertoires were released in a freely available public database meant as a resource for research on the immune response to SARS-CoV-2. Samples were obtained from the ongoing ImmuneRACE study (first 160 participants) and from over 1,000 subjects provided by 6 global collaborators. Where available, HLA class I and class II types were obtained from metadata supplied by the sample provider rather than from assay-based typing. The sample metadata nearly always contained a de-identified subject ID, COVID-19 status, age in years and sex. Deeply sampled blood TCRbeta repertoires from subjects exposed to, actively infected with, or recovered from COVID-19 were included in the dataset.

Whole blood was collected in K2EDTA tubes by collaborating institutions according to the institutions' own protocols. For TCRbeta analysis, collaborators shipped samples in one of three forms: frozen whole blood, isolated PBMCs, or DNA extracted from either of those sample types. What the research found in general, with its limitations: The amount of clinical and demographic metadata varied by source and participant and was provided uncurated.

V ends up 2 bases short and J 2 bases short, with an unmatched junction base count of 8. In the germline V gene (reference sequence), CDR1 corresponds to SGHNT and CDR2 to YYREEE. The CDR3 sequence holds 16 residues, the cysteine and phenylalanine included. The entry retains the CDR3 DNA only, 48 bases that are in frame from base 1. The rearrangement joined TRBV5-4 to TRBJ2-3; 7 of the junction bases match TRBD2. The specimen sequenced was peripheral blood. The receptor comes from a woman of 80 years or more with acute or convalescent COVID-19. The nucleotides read TGTGCCAGCAGCTTACAAGCGGGGCTAAACACAGATACGCAGTATTTT. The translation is CASSLQAGLNTDTQYF.